This T cell receptor beta chain was identified in a study of regulatory T cells in long-lasting Graves disease. CDR1 MNHNS and CDR2 SASEGT come from the germline V gene. This CDR3 has 15 amino acids. Trimming pared 7 bases from V and 3 bases from J, leaving 19 bases between. With iRepertoire HTBI primers and Arm-PCR of CDR3 regions, TCR beta libraries were built. TCRdb fed the multiplex PCR reads into MiXCR, producing one record per CDR3 protein. The profile shows 650,000 to 850,000 distinct CDR3 sequences, around 30% of them singletons. The time point is: persistent/refractory GD, antithyroid drugs over 5 years with positive TRAb. Extracted RNA from PBMCs served as the source of the TCR library.

The sequencing used peripheral blood mononuclear cells (PBMCs), collected when the disease was refractory, from a patient treated with antithyroid drugs. The clonotype was recovered from a female donor with Graves disease. The J gene is TRBJ2-7, the V gene TRBV6-1; D ambiguous. The CDR3 DNA follows: TGTGCCAGCAAGGTCTCGACGGAGCAGATCTACGAGCAGTACTTC. This codes for CASKVSTEQIYEQYF.